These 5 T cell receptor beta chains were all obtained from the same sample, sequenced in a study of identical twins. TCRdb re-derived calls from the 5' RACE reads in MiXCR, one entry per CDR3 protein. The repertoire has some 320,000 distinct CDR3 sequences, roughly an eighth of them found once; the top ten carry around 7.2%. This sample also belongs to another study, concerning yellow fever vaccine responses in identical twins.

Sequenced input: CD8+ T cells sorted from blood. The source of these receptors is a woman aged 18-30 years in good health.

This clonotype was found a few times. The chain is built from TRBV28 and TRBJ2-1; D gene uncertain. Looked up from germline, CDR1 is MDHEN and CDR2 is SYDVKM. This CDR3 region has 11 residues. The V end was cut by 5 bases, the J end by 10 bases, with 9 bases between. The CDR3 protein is CASSLSAEQFF. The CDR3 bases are TGTGCCAGCAGTCTCAGCGCAGAGCAGTTCTTC.

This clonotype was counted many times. The CDR3 coding sequence is TGTGCCAGCAGTCCCGTAGCGGGAGCCATCTACAATGAGCAGTTCTTC. Residues: CASSPVAGAIYNEQFF. The V and J genes are TRBV27 and TRBJ2-1; 9 nucleotides match TRBD2. The V and J ends lost 5 bases and 3 bases, in that order; junction bases with no gene match: 8. This CDR3 is built from 16 residues. The germline CDR1 and CDR2 sequences are MNHEY and SMNVEV (reference sequence).

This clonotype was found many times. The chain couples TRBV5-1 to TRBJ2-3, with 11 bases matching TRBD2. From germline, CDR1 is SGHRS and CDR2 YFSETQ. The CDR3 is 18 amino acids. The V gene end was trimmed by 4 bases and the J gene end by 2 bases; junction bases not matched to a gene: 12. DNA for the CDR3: TGCGCCAGCAGCCTCAGCCCGGGACTAGCGGATTACACAGATACGCAGTATTTT. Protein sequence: CASSLSPGLADYTDTQYF.

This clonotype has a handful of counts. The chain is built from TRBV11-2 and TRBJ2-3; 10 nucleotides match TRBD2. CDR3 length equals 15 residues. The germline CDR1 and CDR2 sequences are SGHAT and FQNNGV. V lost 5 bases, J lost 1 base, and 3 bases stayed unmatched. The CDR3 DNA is TGTGCCAGCAGCGTTAGCGGGAGGCGCACAGATACGCAGTATTTT. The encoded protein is CASSVSGRRTDTQYF.

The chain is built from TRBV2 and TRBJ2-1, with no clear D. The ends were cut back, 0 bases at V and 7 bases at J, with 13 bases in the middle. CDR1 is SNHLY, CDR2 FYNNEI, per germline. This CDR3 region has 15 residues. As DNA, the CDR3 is TGTGCCAGCAGTGAAGCGCTTGGGGTCCCTAATGAGCAGTTCTTC. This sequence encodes CASSEALGVPNEQFF.